This T cell receptor (beta chain) was identified in a study of PD-L1 blockade in urothelial cancer (dated by TCRdb to about 2017). General notes on the study: Therapy was started in about 2014 for all patients, and atezolizumab 1,200 mg was administered intravenously every 3 weeks. About 85% of the roughly 29 patients were identified as males with urothelial cancer of bladder origin, and a prior smoking history was reported by 18 of 29 patients. Patients had an ECOG performance status of 0 or 1 and had received between 0 and 3 prior chemotherapy regimens. Blood samples were analyzed 3 weeks after the start of treatment (second dose) and 6 weeks after the start of treatment. Blood samples yielded a median of about 150,000 T cells and more than 80,000 unique TCRs, with median clonality approximately 0.08. The study was an exploratory multi-omic analysis of somatic, immune and clinical correlates of response to PD-L1 blockade with atezolizumab in urothelial cancer. Pretreatment tumor samples, along with matched peripheral blood collected serially before and after atezolizumab treatment, underwent TCR sequencing. Durable clinical benefit was defined as a progression-free survival longer than 6 months, and TCR features were additionally tested against progression-free survival and overall survival. In the same patients who had TCR sequencing, pretreatment tumors also underwent whole exome sequencing and RNA sequencing. Nine or ten patients reached durable clinical benefit, while around 19 patients did not. Some 30 patients had pretreatment blood TCR-seq, roughly 25 had at least one posttreatment blood collection, and roughly 25 had tumor TCR-seq.

What the time point label conveys for this sample: peripheral blood 6 weeks after treatment start. A total of roughly 31 patients with locally advanced or metastatic urothelial carcinoma, treated at Memorial Sloan Kettering on a trial protocol, made up the cohort. Peripheral blood mononuclear cells were collected from each patient pretreatment and during treatment, giving between 1 and 8 total time points per patient. The Qiagen DNeasy Blood extraction kit was used to purify genomic DNA from total PBMCs and from tumor samples. Collected pretreatment and during treatment, PBMCs were isolated and stored as previously described. Each PCR received spiked-in synthetic TCR analog templates so that absolute template abundance could be estimated from read counts. TCRbeta CDR3 regions were amplified from genomic DNA with bias-controlled V and J gene primers using the immunoSEQ assay. Sequencing of rearranged TCRbeta segments was done at approximately 20X coverage. On the study's bioinformatics: Sequencing errors were corrected by clustering and CDR3s were annotated against IMGT to assign V, D and J genes. Downstream analyses used only productive TCRbeta rearrangements and left out out-of-frame or stop-codon sequences. To compute clonality, Shannon entropy was normalized by the log of the number of unique productive sequences and then subtracted from one. Clones differing between time points or between blood and tumor were identified using Fisher's exact test with Benjamini-Hochberg correction, with an adjusted p below 0.01 applied as the threshold. Not all clones reach the TCRdb copy of this immuneACCESS table, which keeps in-frame sequences only. Checked studies attribute under half of the gap to unresolved V genes and leave the rest unexplained. For V, J and clone size, that table is used; D and trimming come from the DNA. This sample comprises more than 45,000 clones, 70% to 90% of them detected only once. The ten largest clones take up just over 8.5% of the sample.

Points on this clone: Its binding antigen is unknown. Base-call qualities are not available, and no considerably larger clone is one nucleotide away.

CDR1 and CDR2 were assigned from the germline V gene as SNHLY and FYNNEI. After removal of 6 bases from V and 0 bases from J, the junction retains 7 bases not matched to a gene. Spanning cysteine to phenylalanine, the CDR3 consists of 16 amino acids. Kept here is only the CDR3 DNA, which spans 48 bases and is read in frame from base 1. What the study reported, not specific to this receptor: Because of the small sample size (n of about 29) and the many exploratory analyses performed, the results are intended to be regarded as hypothesis-generating. A pretreatment peripheral blood TCR clonality below the median was linked to improved progression-free and overall survival. Patients with durable benefit showed greater expansion of tumor-associated TCR clones in peripheral blood 3 weeks after starting treatment (n ≈ 23, p = 0.022).

Here the sequenced sample was PBMCs, taken around atezolizumab (anti-PD-L1) treatment. The V gene is TRBV2 and the J gene is TRBJ2-2; 7 bases in the middle match TRBD2. The clonotype was recovered from a man aged 70-80 years with urothelial cancer. In nucleotide form, the sequence is TGTGCCAGCAGCGCGACTAGCCCCTCGAACACCGGGGAGCTGTTTTTT. This is translated as CASSATSPSNTGELFF.